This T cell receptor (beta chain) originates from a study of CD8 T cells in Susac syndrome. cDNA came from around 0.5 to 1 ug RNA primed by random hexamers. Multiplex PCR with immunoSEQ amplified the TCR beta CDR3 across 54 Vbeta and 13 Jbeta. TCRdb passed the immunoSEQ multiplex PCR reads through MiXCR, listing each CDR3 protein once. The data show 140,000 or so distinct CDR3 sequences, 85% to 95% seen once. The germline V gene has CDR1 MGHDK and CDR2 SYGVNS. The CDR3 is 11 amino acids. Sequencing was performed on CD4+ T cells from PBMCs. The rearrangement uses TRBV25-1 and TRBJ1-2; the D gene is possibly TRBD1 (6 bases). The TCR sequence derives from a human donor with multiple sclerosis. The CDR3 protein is CASGQSYGYTF. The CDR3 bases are TGTGCAAGCGGACAGTCCTATGGCTACACCTTC.